This T cell receptor (beta chain) was sequenced during a study of PD-L1 blockade in urothelial cancer. The method was immunoSEQ multiplex PCR; TCRdb's version includes in-frame clones alone and lacks a portion of them. The repertoire holds approximately 37,000 clones, with more than 70% as singletons. There are 14 residues in the CDR3. V dropped 0 bases and J dropped 6 bases, with 15 bases sitting between them. The germline CDR1 and CDR2 sequences are GTSNPN and SVGIG (reference sequence). The clonotype was recovered from a man aged 55 to 70 with urothelial cancer. This sequence joins TRBV30 and TRBJ2-7; D might be TRBD1 (5 bases). Source: PBMCs, taken around atezolizumab (anti-PD-L1) treatment. The CDR3 DNA reads as TGTGCCTGGAGTGTAGGGGTTGTGGTCGGCGAGCAGTACTTC. Translating gives CAWSVGVVVGEQYF. Full variable domain (rest looked up from reference TRBV30 and TRBJ2-7): SQTIHQWPATLVQPVGSPLSLECTVEGTSNPNLYWYRQAAGRGLQLLFYSVGIGQISSEVPQNLSASRPQDRQFILSSKKLLLSDSGFYLCAWSVGVVVGEQYFGPGTRLTVT.